What follows are 18 T cell receptor beta chains derived from one specimen sequenced in a study of beta chain features in type 1 diabetes. Study-wide points: When Type 1 diabetes patients were examined, their TCRB CDR3s proved moderately but significantly shorter in all four CD4+ subsets.

Expressed TCRB transcripts were sequenced because the entire RNA isolate underwent reverse transcription. The assay was immunoSEQ multiplex PCR, and TCRdb's table has in-frame clones only and misses some. The table has some 370,000 clones, roughly 9.8% seen once. No antigen has been assigned to these receptors. Sequences were obtained from central memory CD4+ T cells from blood. The receptors derive from a man younger than 40 with type 1 diabetes.

This clone occurred a few times. The genes are TRBV29-1 and TRBJ2-7, with 10 positions matching TRBD1. The CDR3 loop spans 14 amino acids. Trimming cost V 6 bases and J 6 bases; bases outside gene matches: 11. Germline assignment: CDR1 SQVTM and CDR2 ANQGSEA. The CDR3 DNA is TGCAGCGTCGGAACCGGGACAGGGGAAGGCGAGCAGTACTTC. Protein product: CSVGTGTGEGEQYF.

The chain recombines TRBV10-3 with TRBJ1-2; 9 positions match TRBD1. CDR1 ENHRY and CDR2 SYGVKD come from the germline V gene. After removal of 10 bases from V and 3 bases from J, the junction contained 9 bases not matched to a gene. The CDR3 spans 14 residues. The CDR3 loop reads CATRGQGDYYGYTF. The CDR3 coding sequence is TGTGCCACCAGGGGACAGGGTGACTACTATGGCTACACCTTC.

This clone was detected a few times. V and J are TRBV27 and TRBJ1-1, with TRBD1 identical over 8 bases. V lost 5 bases, J lost 6 bases, and 8 bases stayed unmatched. The germline V gene encodes CDR1 MNHEY and CDR2 SMNVEV (reference sequence). The CDR3 has 14 residues. CDR3 in DNA: TGTGCCAGCAGTCTGGACAGGGTTGTGGCTGAAGCTTTCTTT. It encodes CASSLDRVVAEAFF.

This clone was detected only once. The rearrangement joins TRBV7-2 to TRBJ2-5, with 8 bases that match TRBD1. Trimming cost V 5 bases and J 5 bases; bases outside gene matches: 10. The CDR3 totals 15 residues. The germline gives CDR1 SGHTA, CDR2 FQGNSA. CDR3 amino acids: CASSAGQGMGETQYF. The CDR3 DNA reads TGTGCCAGCAGCGCAGGACAGGGAATGGGGGAGACCCAGTACTTC.

This clone appeared many times. Distinct nucleotide sequences in the sample also encode this CDR3. The rearrangement joins TRBV7-9 to TRBJ2-1; either TRBD1 or TRBD2 may fit D (5 bases each). Trimming stripped 1 base from V and 4 bases from J, with 8 bases between. The CDR3 is made up of 14 amino acids. Germline V CDR1 and CDR2: SEHNR, FQNEAQ (reference sequence). The CDR3 region has the DNA TGTGCCAGCAGCTTAGGTGGGGGATACAATGAGCAGTTCTTC. This gives the protein CASSLGGGYNEQFF.

The J gene is TRBJ1-4, the V gene TRBV10-1; D gene ambiguous. The CDR3 loop spans 13 amino acids. V lost 0 bases and J 10 bases, leaving 9 bases between the germline ends. Germline assignment: CDR1 WNHNN and CDR2 SYGVQD (reference sequence). CDR3: CASSESTRGKLFF. Written as DNA, the CDR3 is TGCGCCAGCAGTGAGTCGACTCGGGGAAAACTGTTTTTT.

The rearrangement uses TRBV20-1 and TRBJ2-5, with 9 bases aligning to TRBD1. The CDR3 runs 11 residues. CDR1 DFQATT and CDR2 SNEGSKA come from the germline V gene (reference sequence). V dropped 4 bases and J dropped 11; count of bases not matched to a gene: 5. The CDR3 DNA reads TGCAGTGCTACACAGGGGGCAGGGCAGTACTTC. Protein product: CSATQGAGQYF.

This clone has just a few counts. The V gene is TRBV30, the J gene TRBJ1-2, with no clear D. V lost 0 bases and J lost 3, with 8 bases in between. In germline, CDR1 is GTSNPN, CDR2 SVGIG (reference sequence). The CDR3 covers 13 residues. The CDR3 DNA sequence: TGTGCCTGGAGTGTAGAGTTGGACTATGGCTACACCTTC. Amino acid sequence: CAWSVELDYGYTF.

This clone was detected a few times. This chain uses TRBV18 with TRBJ2-5; D may correspond to TRBD1 or TRBD2 (5 bases each). The CDR3 loop spans 12 amino acids. V lost 8 bases and J lost 7, with 14 bases in between. CDR1 and CDR2 (germline): KGHSH, LQKENI. CDR3 DNA: TGTGCCAGCCAGAGGGACGTGGGGACCCAGTACTTC. Translating gives CASQRDVGTQYF. The full variable domain, its missing parts supplied by reference TRBV18 and TRBJ2-5, is NAGVMQNPRHLVRRRGQEARLRCSPMKGHSHVYWYRQLPEEGLKFMVYLQKENIIDESGMPKERFSAEFPKEGPSILRIQQVVRGDSAAYFCASQRDVGTQYFGPGTRLLVL.

This rearrangement joins TRBV29-1 to TRBJ1-1; perhaps TRBD1 as D (6 bases). With 6 bases removed from V and 1 base from J, the gap between germline ends came to 15 bases. CDR1 and CDR2 from the germline V gene are SQVTM and ANQGSEA. CDR3 length: 14 amino acids. CDR3 region: CSVSGGPRNTEAFF. Written as DNA, the CDR3 is TGCAGCGTGTCTGGGGGGCCCCGGAACACTGAAGCTTTCTTT.

This clone has just a few counts. The V call is TRBV9, the J call TRBJ2-3; TRBD2 is a possible D gene (6 bases). The CDR3 consists of 15 residues. Trimming took 4 bases from V and 2 from J, leaving 14 bases between them. Germline V CDR1 and CDR2: SGDLS, YYNGEE. In nucleotides, the CDR3 is TGTGCCAGCAGCCCCCAGGCGGGGACCACAGATACGCAGTATTTT. Its protein product is CASSPQAGTTDTQYF.

The chain is built from TRBV7-3 and TRBJ2-1; D possibly matches TRBD1 or TRBD2 (5 bases each). The CDR3 consists of 14 residues. Germline lookup yields CDR1 SGHTA and CDR2 FQGTGA. Trimming left V 6 bases short and J 10 bases short, with 19 bases between. In DNA form, the CDR3 reads TGTGCCAGCAGTTTTGGACTGGGTACAGGAGAGCAGTTCTTC. Protein: CASSFGLGTGEQFF.

The chain uses TRBV11-2 and TRBJ2-4; D is uncertain. V lost 0 bases, J lost 0 bases, and 3 bases lay in between. This CDR3 has 14 residues. Germline CDR1 SGHAT, CDR2 FQNNGV. CDR3 nucleotide sequence: TGTGCCAGCAGCTTAGACAGAGCCAAAAACATTCAGTACTTC. It translates to CASSLDRAKNIQYF.

This clone was observed a handful of times. The gene calls are TRBV25-1 and TRBJ1-2; 8 bases are shared with TRBD1. V lost 6 bases, J lost 2 bases, and 8 bases stayed unmatched. CDR3 size: 15 residues. The germline gives CDR1 MGHDK, CDR2 SYGVNS. CDR3 nucleotide sequence: TGTGCCAGCAGCCTAGGACAGGGTGGGAACTATGGCTACACCTTC. Amino acid sequence: CASSLGQGGNYGYTF.

The sample holds a few counts of this clone. The chain recombines TRBV5-6 with TRBJ1-2; 8 nucleotides align to TRBD1. V lost 6 bases, J lost 4 bases, and 8 bases stayed unmatched. The germline V gene has CDR1 SGHDT and CDR2 YYEEEE. This CDR3 region has 14 residues. The CDR3 sequence is CASTRDRQAYGYTF. The CDR3 DNA is TGTGCCAGCACTCGGGACAGGCAGGCCTATGGCTACACCTTC.

The V call is TRBV13, the J call TRBJ2-7; 9 bases map to TRBD2. CDR3 length equals 15 residues. Trimming at V came to 3 bases and at J to 4 bases, leaving 7 bases not matched to a gene. The germline V gene has CDR1 PRHDT and CDR2 FYEKMQ (reference sequence). The CDR3 loop reads CASSLSGLAKYEQYF. DNA for the CDR3: TGTGCCAGCAGCTTGTCGGGACTAGCAAAGTACGAGCAGTACTTC.

The chain uses TRBV2 and TRBJ1-2, with a possible D match to TRBD1 (6 bases). V dropped 7 bases and J dropped 3 bases, with 15 bases sitting between them. CDR3 size: 14 residues. Per germline, CDR1 SNHLY and CDR2 FYNNEI. The CDR3 is CASKDRAGDYGYTF. Here the CDR3 DNA reads TGTGCCAGCAAGGACCGGGCAGGGGACTATGGCTACACCTTC.

This clone was seen a handful of times. This chain connects TRBV2 to TRBJ1-5, with D unclear. The germline V and J ends were trimmed by 7 bases and 9 bases, with 10 bases remaining between them. From germline, CDR1 is SNHLY and CDR2 FYNNEI. The CDR3 length is 11 residues. The CDR3 reads CASTLRGPQHF. CDR3 nucleotide sequence: TGTGCCAGCACTCTACGAGGGCCCCAGCATTTT.